This T cell receptor beta chain was profiled in a study of blood T cells in healthy people across ages (dated by TCRdb to between 2014 and 2016). General notes on the study: In model experiments, roughly one uniquely barcoded TCR beta cDNA molecule per two T cells was captured by template switching. Using deep sequencing normalized with unique cDNA molecular identifiers, the study measured how TCR beta repertoire diversity changes with age. Donors were grouped into four age groups: young (average 16 years), middle-aged (approximately 41), aged (approximately 58) and long-lived (roughly 80). Donors of different ages were randomly distributed across sequencing lanes to avoid experimental bias. Two additional independent replicas of 1 million unique cDNA reads from the same blood draw were analyzed for two donors (one aged 18 to 30 and one aged 80 or older). Here is what the overall study found, with its caveats: As age increased, observed TCR beta diversity per million T cells dropped in a roughly linear way, and a significant reduction was already evident by age roughly 36. There was a strong correlation between observed TCR beta diversity and the percentage of naive T cells measured by flow cytometry. The CMV infection status of donors was not known, potentially confounding age-related changes in expanded clonotypes. Since profiling was done on bulk unsorted PBMCs, naive and antigen-experienced compartments could not be conclusively compared. Estimates of total diversity based on one million sequenced T cells were regarded as lower bounds and as underestimates. Compared with the aged group, the long-lived group had more naive CD4+ T cells, fewer expanded clones and increased TCR diversity, a pattern suggesting age selection.

The donors were roughly 39 Caucasian individuals from Russia, aged roughly 6 to 100 years, who were systemically healthy. Each donor gave around 9.5 milliliters of peripheral blood, collected into EDTA-treated Vacutainer tubes. Ficoll-Paque density-gradient centrifugation was used to isolate PBMCs, with at least 6.5 million per sample. Trizol reagent was used to extract total RNA from PBMCs, with at least 5.5 micrograms per sample. For every donor, an aliquot of PBMCs went through flow cytometry to measure the percentages of naive CD45RAhigh/CD27high T cells. This clonotype is labeled medium-sized (0.01 to 0.1%). Its cognate antigen has yet to be identified. No quality values exist for individual bases; no much larger clone is one base distant. The receptor library was made with 5' RACE. Instrument on record: Illumina HiSeq 2500. A second PCR of roughly 6 to 11 cycles was run with a J-beta primer mix and a sample-barcoded 5' primer. A unique molecular identifier was introduced onto each TCR beta cDNA molecule by a template-switch 5' adaptor carrying 12 random nucleotides. At least 3 million CDR3-containing paired-end reads were obtained from each sample. First-strand cDNA was synthesized from all RNA with the Mint cDNA synthesis kit, primed by a TRBC-specific oligonucleotide. Following uracil-DNA glycosylase treatment, all cDNA underwent a first 18-cycle PCR with the universal primers M1SS and BC2_uni_R. Per the original workflow: Normalization of each sample was performed by random selection of 1 million high-quality reads, each carrying a distinct molecular identifier. Reads with shared molecular identifiers were discarded instead of being binned into consensus sequences. CDR3 identification, clonotype clustering and error correction used MiTCR with a Q25 quality threshold and the strictest error-elimination algorithm. A nonparametric unseen species model with Euler transformation was used to estimate lower-bound total TCR beta diversity. TCRdb reprocessed the public reads (quality trimming at Q25 with fastp, clone calling with MiXCR) and kept in-frame beta chains. When rows share a CDR3 protein, they turn into one entry using the most common DNA and genes. The V and J calls follow TCRdb's processing rather than the paper's. The sample yields about 570,000 distinct CDR3 sequences; roughly a quarter were counted once. Approximately 17% of the sample comes from the top ten.

The CDR1 and CDR2 encoded by the germline V gene are KGHDR and SFDVKD. Relative to germline, V is 4 bases shorter and J is 3 bases shorter, with 11 bases between their ends. The CDR3 covers 14 residues, taking in both the cysteine and the phenylalanine. Only CDR3 DNA is held: 42 bases, read in frame from base 1. The receptor was isolated from a woman aged 70 to 79 in good health. The specimen was blood. The receptor chain draws on TRBV24-1 and TRBJ2-5; the D segment is perhaps TRBD1 or TRBD2, each sharing 5 matched bases. This receptor has the CDR3 CATSEAGTEETQYF. The DNA sequence follows: TGTGCCACCAGTGAAGCCGGGACGGAAGAGACCCAGTACTTC.